This entry concerns a single T cell receptor (beta chain). The data stem from a study of blood T cell repertoires in COVID-19. A COVID-19 case had been met by exposed participants during the 2 weeks before study entry. How the authors handled the data: It was from reference gene primer amplification that nucleated cell counts were estimated. The method was immunoSEQ multiplex PCR; TCRdb's version includes in-frame clones alone and lacks a portion of them. Clonal size and the V and J genes are those of that table, whereas D and trimming came from the DNA. Seen here are 300,000 or so clones, 89% observed once, and the top ten hold under 3%. The V and J ends lost 4 bases and 7 bases respectively, with 7 bases between them. This CDR3 is 11 amino acids long. Per the germline V gene, CDR1 is MDHEN and CDR2 is SYDVKM.

Material: PBMCs or T cells enriched from blood (not recorded which). The chain recombines TRBV28 with TRBJ1-1; D remains unclear. The sequence derives from a woman aged 45-59 years who had been exposed to COVID-19. CDR3 in amino acids: CASSSEFEAFF. The DNA for the CDR3 is TGTGCCAGCAGTTCGGAGTTTGAAGCTTTCTTT.